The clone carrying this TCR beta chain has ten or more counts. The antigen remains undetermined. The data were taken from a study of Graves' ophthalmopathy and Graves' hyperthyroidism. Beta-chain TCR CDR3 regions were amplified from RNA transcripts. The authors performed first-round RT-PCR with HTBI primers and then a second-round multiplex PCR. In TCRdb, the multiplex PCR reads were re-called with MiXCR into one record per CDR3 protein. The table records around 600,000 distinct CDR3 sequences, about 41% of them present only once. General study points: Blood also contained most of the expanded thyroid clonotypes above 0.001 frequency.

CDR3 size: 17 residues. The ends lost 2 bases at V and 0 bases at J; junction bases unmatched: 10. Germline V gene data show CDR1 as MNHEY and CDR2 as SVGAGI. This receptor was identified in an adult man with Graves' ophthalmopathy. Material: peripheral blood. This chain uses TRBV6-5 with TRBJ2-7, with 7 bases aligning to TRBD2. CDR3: CASSYDRLAVTSYEQYF. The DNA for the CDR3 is TGTGCCAGCAGTTACGATAGGCTAGCGGTGACCTCCTACGAGCAGTACTTC.